This TCR beta chain is drawn from a study of shared clonotypes between healthy human individuals. Study-wide findings and caveats: Clonotype sharing levels among donors were expected to vary with sequencing depth.

The CDR3 runs to 14 residues. V was clipped by 4 bases and J by 4 bases; unmatched bases: 5. Germline CDR1 and CDR2: SGHRS and YFSETQ. Assay used: immunoSEQ multiplex PCR; TCRdb lists only in-frame clones, some missing. The sample lists about 2.3 million clones; about 92% were seen once. In the case of this clone: No antigen is known for it. Other nucleotide sequences in the sample specify the same CDR3.

The genes are TRBV5-1 and TRBJ2-5; 9 nucleotides line up with TRBD1. The TCR originated in a man aged 18 to 29 in good health. Some clones in this sample may be carry-over from other donors' samples. Sample: naive CD4+ T cells from PBMCs. Subset specified: CD45RA+ positively selected. The DNA of the CDR3 is TGCGCCAGCAGCCCTGGGACAGGGCGAGAGACCCAGTACTTC. This codes for CASSPGTGRETQYF.